This is a list of T cell receptor beta chains from one sample in a study of regulatory T cells in long-lasting Graves disease. TCRdb recomputed calls from the multiplex PCR reads with MiXCR, one row per CDR3 protein. The data contain about 560,000 distinct CDR3 sequences, about 16% of them seen just once; the ten biggest clones take up more than 10%. The sample was also linked to a second study, of T cells in Graves' hyperthyroidism and ophthalmopathy.

The specimen was peripheral blood mononuclear cells (PBMCs), collected at new diagnosis, from a patient treated with antithyroid drugs. Receptors were obtained from a man younger than 30 with Graves disease. CDR3s leave out the opening cysteine and the closing phenylalanine or tryptophan.

j_call: TRBJ2-3; v_call: TRBV2; cdr3_aa: ASSTGADTQY
j_call: TRBJ2-1; v_call: TRBV20-1; cdr3_aa: STYSGLAGDSQQF
j_call: TRBJ1-2; v_call: TRBV7-2; cdr3_aa: ASSKPVGPGGYT
j_call: TRBJ2-1; v_call: TRBV30; cdr3_aa: AWSVRAGGVNEQF
j_call: TRBJ2-1; v_call: TRBV28; cdr3_aa: ASSQLSYFEQF
j_call: TRBJ1-6; v_call: TRBV9; cdr3_aa: ASSPYRVWGDSPLH
j_call: TRBJ2-7; v_call: TRBV11-2; cdr3_aa: ASSLGGGYSYEQY
j_call: TRBJ1-2; v_call: TRBV19; cdr3_aa: ASSTLSGLPYGYT
j_call: TRBJ2-7; v_call: TRBV27; cdr3_aa: ASSGAGTPGEQY
j_call: TRBJ2-3; v_call: TRBV20-1; cdr3_aa: SAAGLAGGDTQY
j_call: TRBJ2-5; v_call: TRBV29-1; cdr3_aa: SVDVSRQETQY
j_call: TRBJ2-7; v_call: TRBV5-1; cdr3_aa: ASSASTGGEQY
j_call: TRBJ1-4; v_call: TRBV2; cdr3_aa: ASSEALQGEKLF
j_call: TRBJ2-5; v_call: TRBV3-1; cdr3_aa: ASSQDWEGTQY
j_call: TRBJ1-2; v_call: TRBV6-5; cdr3_aa: ASSYDSSSLYGYT
j_call: TRBJ2-2; v_call: TRBV27; cdr3_aa: ASSRFPRTGDTGELF
j_call: TRBJ2-7; v_call: TRBV19; cdr3_aa: ASRPGLAD